Following are 10 T cell receptor beta chains from one sample sequenced in a study of OX40 agonist ivuxolimab in advanced cancers. Only in-frame clones appear in the TCRdb table, and some are missing; sequencing was by immunoSEQ multiplex PCR. Of more than 25,000 clones in the sample, about 84% were seen once. The material was CD4+ or CD8+ T cells sorted from blood, obtained in a trial of the OX40 agonist ivuxolimab. The receptors were sampled from an adult with an advanced solid tumor such as melanoma, head and neck, liver or kidney cancer.

V is TRBV9 and J is TRBJ1-2; 10 bases are a match to TRBD1. Trimming removed 4 bases from V and 7 bases from J; junction bases left unmatched: 7. CDR1 SGDLS and CDR2 YYNGEE come from the germline V gene. The CDR3 is 14 amino acids. CDR3 amino acids: CASSLPGTGAGYTF. CDR3 bases: TGTGCCAGCAGCTTACCGGGGACAGGGGCTGGCTACACCTTC. Full variable domain (missing parts from reference TRBV9 and TRBJ1-2): DSGVTQTPKHLITATGQRVTLRCSPRSGDLSVYWYQQSLDQGLQFLIQYYNGEERAKGNILERFSAQQFPDLHSELNLSSLELGDSALYFCASSLPGTGAGYTFGSGTRLTVV.

The chain's CDR3 is CASSFTSGSSAYEQYF. CDR3 nucleotide sequence: TGTGCCAGCAGTTTCACTAGCGGGAGTAGTGCCTACGAGCAGTACTTC. The rearrangement links TRBV2 to TRBJ2-7, with 11 bases matching TRBD2. Germline V gene data show CDR1 as SNHLY and CDR2 as FYNNEI. After removal of 5 bases from V and 2 bases from J, the junction contained 8 bases not matched to a gene. The CDR3 runs 16 residues.

The CDR3 sequence: CASSLDLSTGYYGYTF. The CDR3 DNA reads as TGTGCCAGCAGCTTGGACCTATCGACAGGATACTATGGCTACACCTTC. The rearrangement joins TRBV5-4 to TRBJ1-2, with D maybe TRBD1 (6 bases). Trimming stripped 0 bases from V and 3 bases from J, with 15 bases between. The CDR3 contains 16 residues. Germline CDR1 and CDR2: SGHNT and YYREEE (reference sequence). Combining the CDR3 with reference TRBV5-4 and TRBJ1-2 gives the whole variable domain ETGVTQSPTHLIKTRGQQVTLRCSSQSGHNTVSWYQQALGQGPQFIFQYYREEENGRGNFPPRFSGLQFPNYSSELNVNALELDDSALYLCASSLDLSTGYYGYTFGSGTRLTVV.

V is TRBV13 and J is TRBJ2-1; TRBD2 aligns across 9 bases. With V trimmed by 5 bases and J by 8 bases, 13 bases remained unmatched. This CDR3 has 16 residues. Germline-derived CDR1 and CDR2 are PRHDT and FYEKMQ (reference sequence). The CDR3 sequence is CASSPEGGRAWDEQFF. The CDR3 nucleotides are TGTGCCAGCAGCCCCGAAGGCGGGAGGGCCTGGGATGAGCAGTTCTTC.

The CDR3: CASSVAKGQTTNYGYTF. CDR3 sequence (DNA): TGTGCCAGCAGCGTAGCTAAGGGGCAGACTACTAACTATGGCTACACCTTC. The chain joins TRBV9 to TRBJ1-2; D is possibly TRBD1 (5 bases). The CDR3 runs 17 residues. Germline V gene data show CDR1 as SGDLS and CDR2 as YYNGEE. V dropped 0 bases and J dropped 0 bases, with 15 bases sitting between them.

This chain joins TRBV10-2 and TRBJ2-7; D gene uncertain. CDR1 and CDR2 (germline): WSHSY, SAAADI. V lost 9 bases, J lost 2 bases, and 11 bases lay in between. The CDR3 totals 12 residues. CDR3 amino acids: CASADGPYEQYF. The CDR3 nucleotides are TGCGCCAGTGCTGATGGGCCCTACGAGCAGTACTTC.

The V call is TRBV30, the J call TRBJ2-7; 9 positions match TRBD1. The germline V gene encodes CDR1 GTSNPN and CDR2 SVGIG (reference sequence). The CDR3 extends over 11 amino acids. The CDR3 sequence is CARGQGYEQYF. The CDR3 DNA sequence: TGTGCTCGGGGACAGGGTTACGAGCAGTACTTC. The full variable domain, with the rest looked up from reference TRBV30 and TRBJ2-7, is SQTIHQWPATLVQPVGSPLSLECTVEGTSNPNLYWYRQAAGRGLQLLFYSVGIGQISSEVPQNLSASRPQDRQFILSSKKLLLSDSGFYLCARGQGYEQYFGPGTRLTVT.

This chain links TRBV6-6 with TRBJ2-7; a weak D match, TRBD2 (6 bases). Germline V gene sequence: CDR1 MNHNY, CDR2 SVGAGI (reference sequence). The CDR3 extends over 16 amino acids. V lost 6 bases, J lost 0 bases, and 18 bases lay in between. The DNA of the CDR3 is TGTGCCAGCAGCCTCCTTTGGCGGGAAAACTCCTACGAGCAGTACTTC. Protein product: CASSLLWRENSYEQYF.

This sequence joins TRBV7-8 and TRBJ2-7; possibly TRBD2 for D (5 bases). This CDR3 region has 16 residues. Trimming cost V 6 bases and J 4 bases, with 22 bases left between them. Looked up from germline, CDR1 is SGHVS and CDR2 is FQNEAQ. CDR3 coding DNA: TGTGCCAGCAGAACAAAGGCCAGCGGATTTGAATACGAGCAGTACTTC. Encoded protein: CASRTKASGFEYEQYF.

The rearrangement links TRBV11-2 to TRBJ2-2; D is perhaps TRBD2 (6 bases). Germline-derived CDR1 and CDR2 are SGHAT and FQNNGV. Trimming removed 5 bases from V and 2 bases from J, with 9 bases in between. This CDR3 has 14 residues. In DNA, the CDR3 is TGTGCCAGCAGCCGGCGGGGTAACACCGGGGAGCTGTTTTTT. Its protein is CASSRRGNTGELFF.